This T cell receptor beta chain was observed in a study of T cells in localized non-small cell lung cancer. The CDR3 runs 12 residues. In germline, CDR1 is MNHNS, CDR2 SASEGT. V dropped 6 bases and J dropped 0 bases, with 3 bases sitting between them. Repertoires were generated with immunoSEQ multiplex PCR, while TCRdb's copy carries only in-frame clones and drops some. The table shows some 64,000 clones, with roughly 79% occurring only once. The sequencing here drew on PBMCs, taken before any cancer treatment. This chain joins TRBV6-1 and TRBJ1-3; D is uncertain. The sequence was collected from a man between 40 and 70 years old with stage II lung adenocarcinoma. CDR3 protein: CASRSSGNTIYF. The CDR3 coding sequence is TGTGCCAGCAGGAGCTCTGGAAACACCATATATTTT.